This record covers a single T cell receptor beta chain. What it recognizes is unknown. The data belong to a study of T-cell memory formation after mild COVID-19. CDR1 SGHNT and CDR2 YYREEE come from the germline V gene (reference sequence). This CDR3 contains 13 residues. Trimming cost V 4 bases and J 9 bases, with 14 bases left between them. Study results and limitations: Later expanders leaned CD4+, whereas clones that contracted between day 15 and 85 were balanced CD4/CD8. Pre-infection memory carried some responding clones, suggesting that cross-reactive memory joined.

From 5'RACE with constant-segment primers came TCR alpha and TCR beta cDNA libraries that carried sample barcodes and UMIs. TCRdb used MiXCR to reprocess the 5' RACE reads, holding one entry per CDR3 protein. The table shows about 150,000 distinct CDR3 sequences, with 20% to 25% occurring only once. This receptor was identified in an adult woman who had mild COVID-19 (a few samples of this study predate the infection). Cell type and time point are not known. This chain uses TRBV5-4 with TRBJ2-1, with a possible D match to TRBD2 (6 bases). The specimen was PBMCs or a T cell subset sorted from them (not recorded which). This chain's CDR3 is CASSEWTIPEQFF. CDR3 nucleotides: TGTGCCAGCAGCGAATGGACTATCCCTGAGCAGTTCTTC.